This T cell receptor beta chain emerged from a study of T-cell memory formation after mild COVID-19. Whole-study results and caveats: Contracting clones localized mainly to CM and EM when CD4+ and mainly to EMRA when CD8+.

This clonotype was found a few times. Its specificity is unknown. Germline trimming cut 4 bases from V and 5 bases from J; bases unmatched to any gene: 4. CDR3 length equals 14 residues. CDR1 and CDR2 (germline): KGHSH, LQKENI. Amplification by 5'RACE using constant-segment primers produced TCR alpha and TCR beta cDNA libraries that carried sample barcodes and UMIs. MiXCR, applied by TCRdb to the 5' RACE reads, yields one record per CDR3 protein. The top ten hold 12% of the sample, which has 350,000 to 400,000 distinct CDR3 sequences, roughly 21% seen once. The receptor was derived from an adult woman who had mild COVID-19 (a few samples of this study predate the infection). Cell type and time point are not known. The chain employs TRBV18 and TRBJ2-7, with 11 bases matching TRBD1. The material sequenced was PBMCs or a T cell subset sorted from them (not recorded which). CDR3 amino acids: CASSLRDRGDEQYF. In DNA, the CDR3 is TGTGCCAGCTCACTCCGGGACAGGGGGGACGAGCAGTACTTC.